The sequence of this TCR beta chain was determined in a study of OX40 agonist ivuxolimab in advanced cancers. Across the whole study: At 0.01 to 10 mg/kg, ivuxolimab was administered intravenously to patients every 2 weeks.

Sequenced by immunoSEQ multiplex PCR; TCRdb stores in-frame clones only, minus some. The data contain 77,000 or so clones, approximately 90% of them seen just once; the ten biggest clones take up 0.53%. This CDR3 is 12 amino acids long. Trimming removed 5 bases at V and 6 bases at J, with 9 bases between. Germline V gene lookup returns CDR1 SGHRS and CDR2 YFSETQ. The chain recombines TRBV5-1 with TRBJ2-1, with a weak D call TRBD1 (5 bases). The receptor was isolated from an adult with an advanced solid tumor such as melanoma, head and neck, liver or kidney cancer. This material consisted of CD4+ or CD8+ T cells sorted from blood, taken in a trial of the OX40 agonist ivuxolimab. The CDR3 bases are TGCGCCAGCAGTCCAACAGGCAATGAGCAGTTCTTC. Its protein is CASSPTGNEQFF. Filled out from reference TRBV5-1 and TRBJ2-1, the complete variable domain reads KAGVTQTPRYLIKTRGQQVTLSCSPISGHRSVSWYQQTPGQGLQFLFEYFSETQRNKGNFPGRFSGRQFSNSRSEMNVSTLELGDSALYLCASSPTGNEQFFGPGTRLTVL.